These 30 T cell receptor beta chains originate from one sample sequenced in a study of blood T cells in healthy people across ages. A second PCR, run for about 6 to 12 cycles, used a sample-barcoded 5' primer plus a J-beta primer mix. Using its own MiXCR run on the 5' RACE reads, TCRdb lists one record per CDR3 protein. The table has fewer than 2,000,000 distinct CDR3 sequences, about 39% seen once. The sequencing sample was made of blood. The receptors were sampled from a human donor in good health.

This clonotype was detected a few times. The chain combines TRBV20-1 with TRBJ2-3; D gene ambiguous. Per germline, CDR1 DFQATT and CDR2 SNEGSKA (reference sequence). This CDR3 is built from 14 residues. Trimming shortened V by 3 bases and J by 1 base, and 11 bases separated the two germline ends. In DNA form, the CDR3 reads TGCAGTGCTAGTCCTGTGGTGGGCACAGATACGCAGTATTTT. As protein: CSASPVVGTDTQYF.

This clonotype has more than one count but fewer than ten. V usage is TRBV5-1 and J usage is TRBJ2-1, with D possibly being TRBD2 (5 bases). Germline V gene sequence: CDR1 SGHRS, CDR2 YFSETQ. The CDR3 is made up of 14 amino acids. CDR3 sequence: CVVKWTSFWNEQFF. The DNA of the CDR3 is TGCGTAGTAAAGTGGACTTCCTTTTGGAATGAGCAGTTCTTC.

This clonotype has more than one count but fewer than ten. V and J are TRBV9 and TRBJ1-4; D not resolved. Trimming removed 0 bases at V and 13 bases at J, with 13 bases between. The V gene's germline CDR1 is SGDLS and CDR2 YYNGEE. There are 13 residues in the CDR3. This CDR3 reads CASSVGESLPLFF. In DNA, the CDR3 is TGTGCCAGCAGCGTAGGGGAATCCTTGCCACTGTTTTTT.

The sample holds one count of this clonotype. This may be a read error: a much more frequent sequence differs by one nucleotide. The chain is built from TRBV6-6 and TRBJ1-4; D call uncertain. Per the germline V gene, CDR1 is MNHNY and CDR2 is SVGAGI (reference sequence). This CDR3 comprises 12 residues. The CDR3 coding sequence is TGTGCCAGCAGCGGGATTAATGAAAAACGGTTTTTT. This gives the protein CASSGINEKRFF.

The chain recombines TRBV7-3 with TRBJ1-2; weak D call: TRBD1 (6 bases). Germline CDR1 is SGHTA and CDR2 is FQGTGA. The CDR3 has 14 amino acids. V lost 4 bases and J 6 bases, leaving 15 bases between the germline ends. The CDR3: CASSSQPGQDGYTF. DNA of the CDR3: TGTGCCAGCAGCTCCCAACCGGGACAAGATGGCTACACCTTC.

This chain uses TRBV6-2 or TRBV6-3 with TRBJ1-1; D gene uncertain. Germline V gene lookup returns CDR1 MNHEY and CDR2 SVGEGT. The V end lost 0 bases, the J end lost 0 bases, and 17 bases lay between the germline ends. The CDR3 has 18 residues. CDR3 DNA sequence: TGTGCCAGCAGTTACTCTCCTGGGCATATGGGCATGAACACTGAAGCTTTCTTT. Translation: CASSYSPGHMGMNTEAFF.

Comment on this clonotype: At one end the junction does not follow the germline gene, possibly because of a read error. The chain is built from TRBV7-3 and TRBJ2-3; D gene ambiguous. This CDR3 has 15 amino acids. The V gene's germline CDR1 is SGHTA and CDR2 FQGTGA. CDR3 in amino acids: CASSLLNYPTDTQYF. DNA of the CDR3: TGTGCCAGTAGCTTATTGAACTACCCCACAGATACGCAGTATTTT.

This clonotype was counted between two and nine times. The chain combines TRBV20-1 with TRBJ2-7; 7 nucleotides align to TRBD2. The CDR3 extends over 14 amino acids. The junction had 8 bases not matched to a gene; V was cut back by 4 bases and J by 2 bases. CDR1 and CDR2 from the germline V gene are DFQATT and SNEGSKA (reference sequence). The CDR3 bases are TGCAGTGCTATACTCTCGGGACTAACCTACGAGCAGTACTTC. As protein: CSAILSGLTYEQYF.

This clonotype was picked up a small number of times. The CDR3 bases are TGTGCCAGCAGTACAGGACTAGCGGGGGGTCCCTACAATGAGCAGTTCTTC. Protein sequence: CASSTGLAGGPYNEQFF. The V gene is TRBV6-2 or TRBV6-3, the J gene TRBJ2-1; 14 positions agree with TRBD2. This CDR3 contains 17 residues. J lost 2 bases, V lost 5 bases, and 5 bases had no gene match. CDR1 is MNHEY, CDR2 SVGEGT, per germline.

This clonotype was counted at least ten times. The J gene is TRBJ2-1, the V gene TRBV29-1; 12 bases are a match to TRBD2. In germline, CDR1 is SQVTM, CDR2 ANQGSEA. This CDR3 is 14 amino acids long. V was clipped by 6 bases and J by 4 bases; unmatched bases: 4. CDR3 in DNA: TGCAGCGTAGACGGACTAGCGGGATACAATGAGCAGTTCTTC. As protein: CSVDGLAGYNEQFF.

The chain uses TRBV6-2 or TRBV6-3 and TRBJ2-5; the D is unclear. The last part of the DNA fits TRBJ2-7 better; the J call may be wrong. The CDR3 has 12 amino acids. Germline CDR1 MNHEY, CDR2 SVGEGT. This CDR3 reads CASSYGYHEQYF. In DNA form, the CDR3 reads TGTGCCAGCAGTTACGGGTATCACGAGCAGTACTTC.

CDR3: CASDMDRETQYF. In DNA, the CDR3 is TGTGCCAGCGACATGGACAGGGAGACCCAGTACTTC. The chain has TRBV7-9 and TRBJ2-4, with 7 bases matching TRBD1. The J call may be wrong; the DNA end is better matched by TRBJ2-5. The CDR3 totals 12 residues. Germline loops: CDR1 SEHNR, CDR2 FQNEAQ (reference sequence).

This clonotype was recorded a few times. The DNA of the CDR3 is TGCAGTGCTAACCCCGGGGGTGGTGCCTCCTACAATGAGCAGTTCTTC. Amino acids: CSANPGGGASYNEQFF. The V call is TRBV20-1, the J call TRBJ2-1; possibly TRBD2 for D (6 bases). Per germline, CDR1 DFQATT and CDR2 SNEGSKA (reference sequence). Trimming took 4 bases from V and 0 from J, leaving 16 bases between them. The CDR3 has 16 residues.

The V and J genes are TRBV12-3 or TRBV12-4 and TRBJ1-2, with D possibly matching TRBD1 (6 bases). Trimming pared 8 bases from V and 0 bases from J, leaving 13 bases between. The CDR3 contains 14 residues. CDR3 loop: CASQGTTTNYGYTF. The CDR3 region has the DNA TGTGCCAGCCAAGGGACAACCACTAACTATGGCTACACCTTC.

Of note for this clonotype: Being one base from a much bigger clone, this may be a read error. V gene TRBV4-3 combines with J gene TRBJ2-6; D possibly corresponds to TRBD1 (5 bases). CDR3 size: 16 residues. Germline V gives CDR1 LGHNA, CDR2 YSLEER. The DNA for the CDR3 is TGCGCCAGCAGCCAAGAATCGATCTCTGGGGCCAACATCCTGACTTTC. It encodes CASSQESISGANILTF.

J is TRBJ1-2 and V is TRBV5-1; unclear D gene. V was clipped by 2 bases and J by 1 base, with 9 bases between them. The CDR3 length is 14 residues. Germline V CDR1 and CDR2: SGHRS, YFSETQ. CDR3: CASSLDYFNYGYTF. In nucleotides, the CDR3 is TGCGCCAGCAGCTTAGACTACTTTAACTATGGCTACACCTTC. Full variable domain (outside the CDR3, taken from reference TRBV5-1 and TRBJ1-2): KAGVTQTPRYLIKTRGQQVTLSCSPISGHRSVSWYQQTPGQGLQFLFEYFSETQRNKGNFPGRFSGRQFSNSRSEMNVSTLELGDSALYLCASSLDYFNYGYTFGSGTRLTVV.

The rearrangement links TRBV20-1 to TRBJ1-5, with D maybe TRBD1 (6 bases). V was cut by 3 bases and J by 7 bases, with 13 bases left in between. The CDR3 is 13 amino acids. The germline V gene has CDR1 DFQATT and CDR2 SNEGSKA (reference sequence). CDR3 nucleotides: TGCAGTGCTAGTCTGGGGGGCGGGCAGCCCCAGCATTTT. Translated: CSASLGGGQPQHF.

A few counts support this clonotype. The chain is built from TRBV3-1 and TRBJ1-6; possibly TRBD1 for D (5 bases). Trimming stripped 0 bases from V and 8 bases from J, with 11 bases between. CDR1 and CDR2 from the germline V gene are LGHDT and YNNKEL (reference sequence). This CDR3 is built from 15 residues. The CDR3 sequence is CASSQDPGADSPLHF. The CDR3 coding sequence is TGTGCCAGCAGCCAAGACCCCGGGGCCGATTCACCCCTCCACTTT.

As to this clonotype: This may arise from a read error, as a much more abundant clone is one base away. The chain links TRBV9 to TRBJ2-6, with TRBD1 matching 11 bases. The CDR3 consists of 17 residues. Germline V gene sequence: CDR1 SGDLS, CDR2 YYNGEE. V gave up 2 bases and J gave up 0 bases; unmatched junction bases: 1. The CDR3 DNA is TGTGCCAGCAGCGTCGGGACAGGGGGCTCTGGGGCCAACGTCCTGACTTTC. Translation: CASSVGTGGSGANVLTF.

The chain has TRBV28 and TRBJ2-2; D is tentatively TRBD1 or TRBD2 (6 bases each). Germline V CDR1 and CDR2: MDHEN, SYDVKM. The CDR3 has 12 residues. V lost 8 bases to trimming and J lost 6 bases, with 10 bases between them. The CDR3 loop reads CASARGAGELFF. The CDR3 DNA reads as TGTGCCAGCGCGAGGGGGGCCGGGGAGCTGTTTTTT.

The rearrangement links TRBV5-1 to TRBJ2-5; D remains unclear. The CDR3 spans 13 residues. Trimming left V 7 bases short and J 13 bases short, with 23 bases between. CDR1 and CDR2 from the germline V gene are SGHRS and YFSETQ. DNA for the CDR3: TGCGCCAGCCGGACGGATCTTTCCTACGAGCGGTACTTC. It is translated as CASRTDLSYERYF.

The table lists this clonotype with a few counts. CDR3 sequence: CSAGGGQGETQYF. CDR3 sequence (DNA): TGCAGCGCCGGGGGGGGCCAGGGGGAGACCCAGTACTTC. This chain links TRBV29-1 with TRBJ2-5; 8 bases map to TRBD2. Trimming at V came to 7 bases and at J to 5 bases, leaving 9 bases not matched to a gene. In germline, CDR1 is SQVTM, CDR2 ANQGSEA. CDR3 length: 13 amino acids.

This clonotype occurred a few times. The chain joins TRBV10-3 to TRBJ2-7; 13 positions match TRBD2. The germline gives CDR1 ENHRY, CDR2 SYGVKD. The CDR3 sequence is 13 residues long. Germline trimming cut 6 bases from V and 4 bases from J; bases unmatched to any gene: 0. CDR3 sequence reads: CAIRTSGGYEQYF. CDR3 bases: TGTGCCATCAGGACTAGCGGGGGGTACGAGCAGTACTTC.

V is TRBV5-6 and J is TRBJ1-2; unclear D gene. The V and J ends lost 3 bases and 4 bases respectively, with 13 bases between them. Germline CDR1 and CDR2: SGHDT and YYEEEE. This CDR3 contains 14 residues. DNA of the CDR3: TGTGCCAGCAGCTGGAATATGCGGGGCTATGGCTACACCTTC. It encodes CASSWNMRGYGYTF.

The rearrangement links TRBV12-3 or TRBV12-4 to TRBJ1-1; D remains unclear. Trimming took off 2 bases at V and 11 bases at J, with 12 bases between the two ends. This CDR3 has 12 residues. The CDR3, as DNA: TGTGCCAGCAGTTTAAGCTTGCCCTCGGCTTTCTTT. Its translation is CASSLSLPSAFF.

The chain joins TRBV5-1 to TRBJ2-1; the D call may be TRBD1 or TRBD2 (5 bases each). The CDR3 has 16 amino acids. V was cut by 0 bases and J by 6 bases, with 16 bases left in between. Per germline, CDR1 SGHRS and CDR2 YFSETQ. CDR3 coding DNA: TGCGCCAGCAGCTTGGCCCGGGGCGTTAGGGGCAATGAGCAGTTCTTC. Translating it yields CASSLARGVRGNEQFF. Together with reference TRBV5-1 and TRBJ2-1, the CDR3 gives the full variable domain: KAGVTQTPRYLIKTRGQQVTLSCSPISGHRSVSWYQQTPGQGLQFLFEYFSETQRNKGNFPGRFSGRQFSNSRSEMNVSTLELGDSALYLCASSLARGVRGNEQFFGPGTRLTVL.

The chain couples TRBV3-1 to TRBJ1-2, with TRBD1 matching 11 bases. Trimming took 8 bases from V and 3 from J; bases not matched to a gene: 5. This CDR3 has 14 residues. Germline V lookup: CDR1 LGHDT, CDR2 YNNKEL (reference sequence). The CDR3: CASSWTGGDYGYTF. In DNA form, the CDR3 reads TGTGCCAGCTCTTGGACAGGGGGCGACTATGGCTACACCTTC.

The V and J genes are TRBV20-1 and TRBJ1-5; D remains ambiguous. The length of the CDR3 is 14 residues. Germline CDR1 and CDR2: DFQATT and SNEGSKA (reference sequence). The germline V and J ends were trimmed by 3 bases and 3 bases, with 12 bases remaining between them. CDR3: CSASVGRANQPQHF. The CDR3 DNA sequence: TGCAGTGCTAGTGTCGGGAGGGCCAATCAGCCCCAGCATTTT.

This clonotype was seen only a few times. The chain recombines TRBV11-2 with TRBJ2-5; possible D gene TRBD1, 6 bases. This CDR3 is built from 14 residues. V was shortened by 5 bases and J by 2 bases, with 12 bases between the two germline ends. Germline loops: CDR1 SGHAT, CDR2 FQNNGV. The CDR3 is CASSIRTVQETQYF. The CDR3 bases are TGTGCCAGCAGCATACGGACAGTTCAAGAGACCCAGTACTTC.

This clonotype was counted a few times. V is TRBV11-2 and J is TRBJ2-1, with TRBD2 identical over 9 bases. CDR3 length equals 15 residues. Per the germline V gene, CDR1 is SGHAT and CDR2 is FQNNGV. Trimming at V came to 6 bases and at J to 10 bases, leaving 13 bases not matched to a gene. Here the CDR3 DNA reads TGTGCCAGCAGATCACCGGGGCGGGGGGGCTTGGAGCAGTTCTTC. Translated, it gives CASRSPGRGGLEQFF. The whole variable domain, remainder taken from reference TRBV11-2 and TRBJ2-1, is EAGVAQSPRYKIIEKRQSVAFWCNPISGHATLYWYQQILGQGPKLLIQFQNNGVVDDSQLPKDRFSAERLKGVDSTLKIQPAKLEDSAVYLCASRSPGRGGLEQFFGPGTRLTVL.